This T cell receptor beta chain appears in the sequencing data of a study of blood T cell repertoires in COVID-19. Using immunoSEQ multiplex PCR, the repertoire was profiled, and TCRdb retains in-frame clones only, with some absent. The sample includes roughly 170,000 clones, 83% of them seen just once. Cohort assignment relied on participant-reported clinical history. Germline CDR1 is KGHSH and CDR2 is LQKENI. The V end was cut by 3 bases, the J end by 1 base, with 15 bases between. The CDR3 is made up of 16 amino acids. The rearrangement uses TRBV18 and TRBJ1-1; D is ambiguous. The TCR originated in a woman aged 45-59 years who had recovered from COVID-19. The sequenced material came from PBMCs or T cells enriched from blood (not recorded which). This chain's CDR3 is CASSPVEGKGNTEAFF. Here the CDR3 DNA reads TGTGCCAGCTCACCGGTGGAGGGAAAAGGGAACACTGAAGCTTTCTTT.